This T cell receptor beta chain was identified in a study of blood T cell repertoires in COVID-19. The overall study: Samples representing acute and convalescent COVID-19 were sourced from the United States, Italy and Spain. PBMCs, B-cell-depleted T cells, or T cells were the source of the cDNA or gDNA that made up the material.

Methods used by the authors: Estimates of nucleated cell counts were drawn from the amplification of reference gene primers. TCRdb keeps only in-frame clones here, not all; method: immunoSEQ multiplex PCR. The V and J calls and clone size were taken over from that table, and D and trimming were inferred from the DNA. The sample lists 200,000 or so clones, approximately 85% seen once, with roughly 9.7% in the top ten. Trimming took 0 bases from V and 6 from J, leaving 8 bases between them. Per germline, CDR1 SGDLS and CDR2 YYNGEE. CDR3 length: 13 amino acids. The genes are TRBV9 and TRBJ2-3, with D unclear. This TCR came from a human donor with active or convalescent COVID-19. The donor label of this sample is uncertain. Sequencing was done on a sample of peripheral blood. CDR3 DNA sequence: TGTGCCAGCAGCGTAGCCTATCGCGATACGCAGTATTTT. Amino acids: CASSVAYRDTQYF.